A single sample is the source of the 17 T cell receptor beta chains below, sequenced in a study of patients and donors after allogeneic stem cell transplantation (dated by TCRdb to about 2020). Library prep was done by RT-PCR. The instrument given in TCRdb is NextSeq 550. The public reads were run again by TCRdb, first through fastp at Q25 and then through MiXCR, and only productive beta chains were kept. Rows with a matching CDR3 protein are joined into one entry that keeps the most common DNA and genes. Present in this sample are about 210,000 distinct CDR3 sequences, 38% of which were seen just once. Of the sample, about 9.9% falls within the top ten clones. Input material: blood, either unsorted or a sorted T cell fraction (not recorded which). Every receptor here comes from a human donor who was either an allogeneic HSCT recipient or a stem cell or donor lymphocyte infusion donor (not recorded which). It is not recorded whose cells these are; they may come from a transplant donor.

This rearrangement joins TRBV28 to TRBJ1-2; TRBD1 matches at 10 bases. Germline values: CDR1 MDHEN, CDR2 SYDVKM. The CDR3 consists of 17 residues. After removal of 6 bases from V and 2 bases from J, the junction contained 12 bases not matched to a gene. In nucleotides, the CDR3 is TGTGCCAGCAGGCCTCGTCCGGGACAGGGGACGAACTATGGCTACACCTTC. This gives the protein CASRPRPGQGTNYGYTF.

This rearrangement joins TRBV15 to TRBJ1-2; 7 bases match TRBD1. The V gene's germline CDR1 is LNHNV and CDR2 YYDKDF (reference sequence). This CDR3 is 16 amino acids long. With 4 bases clipped from V and 2 bases from J, the junction kept 10 bases outside the gene matches. The CDR3 loop is CATSTTARGTNYGYTF. The DNA of the CDR3 is TGTGCCACCAGCACTACAGCCAGGGGGACCAACTATGGCTACACCTTC.

The V gene is TRBV7-3, the J gene TRBJ2-1; 8 bases map to TRBD2. Germline lookup yields CDR1 SGHTA and CDR2 FQGTGA. CDR3 length equals 15 residues. With 3 bases clipped from V and 5 bases from J, the junction kept 6 bases outside the gene matches. CDR3: CASSLKLAADNEQFF. DNA for the CDR3: TGTGCCAGCAGCTTGAAACTAGCGGCAGACAATGAGCAGTTCTTC.

The V gene is TRBV29-1, the J gene TRBJ2-5, with D unresolved. CDR3 length: 11 residues. V was pared by 7 bases and J by 5 bases, with 11 bases between. Germline assignment: CDR1 SQVTM and CDR2 ANQGSEA. The CDR3 DNA reads TGCAGCGCACGCACTCCGGAGACCCAGTACTTC. It codes for CSARTPETQYF.

This chain uses TRBV12-3 or TRBV12-4 with TRBJ2-2; 7 nucleotides match TRBD1. CDR3 length equals 15 residues. The V gene end was trimmed by 1 base and the J gene end by 5 bases; junction bases not matched to a gene: 4. CDR3: CASSLGQGRTGELFF. The CDR3 DNA is TGTGCCAGCAGTTTAGGACAGGGTCGGACCGGGGAGCTGTTTTTT.

The sample holds a few counts of this clonotype. The chain has TRBV20-1 and TRBJ2-7; 10 bases agree with TRBD1. CDR1 is DFQATT, CDR2 SNEGSKA, per germline (reference sequence). The CDR3 has 13 amino acids. The CDR3 DNA reads TGCAGAGTTCGGGACAGGGGTTCCTACGAGCAGTACTTC. It yields the protein CRVRDRGSYEQYF.

This sequence joins TRBV24-1 and TRBJ2-1; tentatively, D is TRBD1 or TRBD2 (6 bases each). The CDR3 runs 15 residues. V was clipped by 7 bases and J by 3 bases, with 15 bases between them. Germline V gives CDR1 KGHDR, CDR2 SFDVKD. The CDR3 spells CATSGGGGIYNEQFF. The CDR3 nucleotides read TGTGCCACCAGCGGGGGCGGAGGGATCTACAATGAGCAGTTCTTC.

The J gene is TRBJ2-5, the V gene TRBV28; TRBD1 matches at 9 bases. V lost 6 bases and J lost 0; bases outside the gene matches: 5. The CDR3 is made up of 15 amino acids. The germline V gene has CDR1 MDHEN and CDR2 SYDVKM. The CDR3 loop reads CASRTGGSNQETQYF. As DNA, the CDR3 is TGTGCCAGCAGAACAGGGGGCTCGAACCAAGAGACCCAGTACTTC.

This chain uses TRBV2 with TRBJ1-2; D gene unclear. Germline-derived CDR1 and CDR2 are SNHLY and FYNNEI. V dropped 1 base and J dropped 3 bases, with 6 bases sitting between them. The CDR3 is made up of 13 amino acids. The CDR3 DNA is TGTGCCAGCAGTGAAGGACACTACTATGGCTACACCTTC. It specifies CASSEGHYYGYTF.

The CDR3 region is CASSLEQTAYEQYF. In DNA, the CDR3 is TGTGCCAGCAGCTTGGAACAGACAGCCTACGAGCAGTACTTC. The rearrangement joins TRBV5-4 to TRBJ2-7; TRBD1 might be the D (5 bases). The CDR3 extends over 14 amino acids. Germline values: CDR1 SGHNT, CDR2 YYREEE (reference sequence). V was cut by 0 bases and J by 2 bases, with 9 bases left in between.

This clonotype showed up just a few times. J is TRBJ1-3 and V is TRBV5-4, with D possibly being TRBD1 (5 bases). This CDR3 region has 14 residues. The germline CDR1 and CDR2 sequences are SGHNT and YYREEE (reference sequence). Trimming took 6 bases from V and 0 from J, leaving 10 bases between them. CDR3 residues: CASNWGRSGNTIYF. CDR3 coding DNA: TGTGCCAGCAACTGGGGCCGCTCTGGAAACACCATATATTTT.

The rearrangement joins TRBV12-3 or TRBV12-4 to TRBJ2-5; D gene unclear. The CDR3 contains 14 residues. Trimming took 3 bases from V and 1 from J, leaving 9 bases between them. CDR3 DNA: TGTGCCAGCAGTTTCGAGGTGCCCCAAGAGACCCAGTACTTC. This sequence encodes CASSFEVPQETQYF.

The gene calls are TRBV20-1 and TRBJ1-5, with a possible D match to TRBD1 (6 bases). CDR1 is DFQATT, CDR2 SNEGSKA, per germline (reference sequence). The ends were cut back, 3 bases at V and 0 bases at J, with 12 bases in the middle. The CDR3 covers 15 residues. The DNA for the CDR3 is TGCAGTGCTAGGGCACGGGGGCTTAGCAATCAGCCCCAGCATTTT. It encodes CSARARGLSNQPQHF.

The chain combines TRBV18 with TRBJ1-3, with a tentative D call TRBD1 (5 bases). The CDR3 contains 14 residues. The germline V gene encodes CDR1 KGHSH and CDR2 LQKENI. V was clipped by 5 bases and J by 1 base, with 9 bases between them. The CDR3 nucleotides read TGTGCCAGCTCATTGACAGATTCTGGAAACACCATATATTTT. As protein: CASSLTDSGNTIYF. Using reference TRBV18 and TRBJ1-3 for the parts outside the CDR3, the full variable domain is NAGVMQNPRHLVRRRGQEARLRCSPMKGHSHVYWYRQLPEEGLKFMVYLQKENIIDESGMPKERFSAEFPKEGPSILRIQQVVRGDSAAYFCASSLTDSGNTIYFGEGSWLTVV.

The chain recombines TRBV28 with TRBJ2-3; D may match TRBD1 or TRBD2 (5 bases each). The CDR3 contains 16 residues. Germline V CDR1 and CDR2: MDHEN, SYDVKM. The V gene lost 4 bases and the J gene lost 1 base, with 15 bases spanning the gap. CDR3 sequence (DNA): TGTGCCAGCAGTTCCCCTAACGGGGCCGGCACAGATACGCAGTATTTT. This gives the protein CASSSPNGAGTDTQYF.

The DNA of the CDR3 is TGTGCCAGCAGTTACTTGGGGACAGCCCCATTGTGGACCGGGGAGCTGTTTTTT. Its protein product is CASSYLGTAPLWTGELFF. The chain has TRBV6-5 and TRBJ2-2, with 7 bases aligning to TRBD1. Germline trimming cut 1 base from V and 5 bases from J; bases unmatched to any gene: 13. Germline V CDR1 and CDR2: MNHEY, SVGAGI. The CDR3 totals 18 residues.

The rearrangement links TRBV14 to TRBJ1-2; D call uncertain. Trimming stripped 1 base from V and 2 bases from J, with 14 bases between. This CDR3 region has 16 residues. CDR1 is SGHDN, CDR2 FVKESK, per germline. In nucleotides, the CDR3 is TGTGCCAGCAGCCAAGCTATCGATCAATGGAACTATGGCTACACCTTC. It specifies CASSQAIDQWNYGYTF.